These 18 T cell receptor beta chains were sequenced from one sample in a study of cytomegalovirus exposure and HLA in healthy donors. A multiplex PCR was run with 60 Vbeta primers and 13 Jbeta primers. Some clones are missing from TCRdb's copy, which holds only in-frame ones; the method was immunoSEQ multiplex PCR. The sample consists of fewer than 200,000 clones, approximately 79% of them appearing once. Sequences were obtained from PBMCs. The receptor source for this set is a man in his forties or fifties in good health and CMV-seropositive.

This clone was counted between two and nine times. This chain joins TRBV10-3 and TRBJ2-7, with TRBD1 matching over 7 bases. The CDR3 extends over 14 amino acids. Germline trimming cut 4 bases from V and 4 bases from J; bases unmatched to any gene: 7. Germline lookup yields CDR1 ENHRY and CDR2 SYGVKD. Here the CDR3 DNA reads TGTGCCATCAGTGGGGGGACAGTTTCGTACGAGCAGTACTTC. Translating it yields CAISGGTVSYEQYF.

Details on this clone: A junction boundary mismatches the germline segment, possibly from a read error. Other DNA sequences within the sample encode an identical CDR3. The DNA for the CDR3 is TGTGCCAGCAGTCGCCACCATCCGGGACAGCAAAATGAAAAACTGTTCTTT. Encoded protein: CASSRHHPGQQNEKLFF. This chain connects TRBV4-2 to TRBJ1-4; 7 nucleotides match TRBD1. Per the germline V gene, CDR1 is LGHNA and CDR2 is YNFKEQ. The CDR3 contains 17 residues.

This clone was detected a few times. The rearrangement joins TRBV5-1 to TRBJ2-4; D might be TRBD1 (6 bases). The CDR3 has 14 residues. V lost 4 bases to trimming and J lost 2 bases, with 10 bases between them. The germline V gene encodes CDR1 SGHRS and CDR2 YFSETQ. CDR3 loop: CASSTGTSKNIQYF. The CDR3 DNA follows: TGCGCCAGCAGCACCGGGACATCCAAAAACATTCAGTACTTC. Looking up the rest from reference TRBV5-1 and TRBJ2-4 gives the full variable domain: KAGVTQTPRYLIKTRGQQVTLSCSPISGHRSVSWYQQTPGQGLQFLFEYFSETQRNKGNFPGRFSGRQFSNSRSEMNVSTLELGDSALYLCASSTGTSKNIQYFGAGTRLSVL.

This clone has more than one count but fewer than ten. Germline and junction disagree at one end, which may indicate a read error. The V call is TRBV2, the J call TRBJ2-1; the D gene is possibly TRBD2 (5 bases). CDR1 is SNHLY and CDR2 is FYNNEI in the germline V gene. The length of the CDR3 is 16 residues. CDR3 sequence: CASSEEEASGYNEQFF. CDR3 sequence (DNA): TGTGCCAGCAGCGAAGAGGAGGCCTCGGGCTACAATGAGCAGTTCTTC.

This chain joins TRBV27 and TRBJ2-7, with 7 bases aligning to TRBD2. The CDR3 has 15 residues. V shed 4 bases and J 2 bases; nucleotides not matched to a gene: 8. Per germline, CDR1 MNHEY and CDR2 SMNVEV (reference sequence). CDR3 DNA sequence: TGTGCCAGCAGTTACGGCGGGGGATACCCCTACGAGCAGTACTTC. It is translated as CASSYGGGYPYEQYF.

Note on this clone: The junction differs from germline at one of its ends, possibly a read error. The genes are TRBV18 and TRBJ2-6; 8 nucleotides agree with TRBD2. CDR1 is KGHSH, CDR2 LQKENI, per germline. The CDR3 totals 16 residues. CDR3: CASSPSGPGGANGLTF. The CDR3 nucleotides read TGTGCCAGCTCACCATCAGGGCCGGGAGGGGCCAACGGCCTGACTTTC.

The chain's CDR3 is CSVEGQESYEQYF. CDR3 DNA: TGCAGCGTTGAAGGCCAGGAATCCTACGAGCAGTACTTC. The genes are TRBV29-1 and TRBJ2-7; D is undetermined. This CDR3 has 13 amino acids. Looked up from germline, CDR1 is SQVTM and CDR2 is ANQGSEA. V lost 1 base to trimming and J lost 1 base, with 8 bases between them.

The chain uses TRBV6-1 and TRBJ2-3, with 7 nucleotides matching TRBD2. In germline, CDR1 is MNHNS, CDR2 SASEGT. With V trimmed by 9 bases and J by 0 bases, 9 bases remained unmatched. CDR3 size: 15 residues. CDR3 sequence: CARGDYQVSTDTQYF. CDR3 nucleotides: TGTGCCAGGGGGGACTACCAAGTTAGCACAGATACGCAGTATTTT.

V and J are TRBV7-2 and TRBJ2-1; a possible D gene is TRBD2 (5 bases). Germline CDR1 is SGHTA and CDR2 is FQGNSA. This CDR3 is built from 13 residues. V lost 4 bases and J 9 bases, leaving 13 bases between the germline ends. This CDR3 reads CASSSQEGSEQFF. CDR3 DNA sequence: TGTGCCAGCAGCTCCCAAGAGGGTAGTGAGCAGTTCTTC.

The chain has TRBV30 and TRBJ2-7, with a tentative D call TRBD2 (5 bases). The CDR3 runs to 13 residues. The ends were cut back, 0 bases at V and 12 bases at J, with 18 bases in the middle. Germline CDR1 and CDR2: GTSNPN and SVGIG (reference sequence). The CDR3 sequence: CAWSVTRGSPTYF. The CDR3 region has the DNA TGTGCCTGGAGTGTAACTCGGGGTAGTCCTACGTACTTC.

The chain links TRBV11-3 to TRBJ2-2; 9 positions match TRBD1. The V segment lost 5 bases and the J segment 0 bases; nucleotides outside the gene matches: 7. The germline CDR1 and CDR2 sequences are SGHNT and YENEEA. The CDR3 runs 17 residues. CDR3 loop: CASSSYRDRANTGELFF. In DNA, the CDR3 is TGTGCCAGCAGCAGCTACCGGGACAGGGCGAACACCGGGGAGCTGTTTTTT.

The CDR3 sequence: CASSLQGGSQPQHF. The CDR3 coding sequence is TGCGCCAGCAGTCTACAGGGCGGGAGTCAGCCCCAGCATTTT. The chain is built from TRBV4-1 and TRBJ1-5, with a weak D call TRBD1 (6 bases). Germline CDR1 is MGHRA and CDR2 is YSYEKL. V was cut by 6 bases and J by 6 bases, with 15 bases left in between. The CDR3 sequence is 14 residues long.

V is TRBV6-5 and J is TRBJ2-7; a possible D gene is TRBD2 (5 bases). Trimming shortened V by 3 bases and J by 6 bases, and 21 bases separated the two germline ends. Germline V lookup: CDR1 MNHEY, CDR2 SVGAGI. The CDR3 has 16 amino acids. CDR3 loop: CASSYSYGSRAGEQYF. The CDR3 nucleotides read TGTGCCAGCAGTTATTCTTATGGGTCAAGGGCGGGCGAGCAGTACTTC.

This chain uses TRBV6-5 with TRBJ1-1; 8 positions agree with TRBD1. Looked up from germline, CDR1 is MNHEY and CDR2 is SVGAGI. V lost 6 bases and J lost 1; bases outside the gene matches: 4. The CDR3 is made up of 14 amino acids. The DNA for the CDR3 is TGTGCCAGCAGCCCAGGGGGCGCGAACACTGAAGCTTTCTTT. It codes for CASSPGGANTEAFF.

V usage is TRBV9 and J usage is TRBJ2-7; possibly TRBD2 for D (6 bases). This CDR3 has 14 residues. Deletions cut 1 base from V and 2 bases from J, with 10 bases between. Germline CDR1 reads SGDLS; CDR2 reads YYNGEE. CDR3 sequence reads: CASSVLGGTYEQYF. The DNA of the CDR3 is TGTGCCAGCAGCGTATTAGGAGGGACCTACGAGCAGTACTTC.

This clone was found once. The V and J genes are TRBV9 and TRBJ2-1; 8 bases are a match to TRBD2. This CDR3 comprises 13 residues. V shed 2 bases, J shed 10 bases, and the junction held 5 bases outside the gene matches. The germline CDR1 and CDR2 sequences are SGDLS and YYNGEE. The CDR3 reads CASSVGTRDEQFF. The CDR3 DNA sequence: TGTGCCAGCAGCGTCGGGACTAGAGACGAGCAGTTCTTC.

This clone has more than one count but fewer than ten. The V gene is TRBV7-2, the J gene TRBJ2-6; TRBD2 matches 8 bases. Looked up from germline, CDR1 is SGHTA and CDR2 is FQGNSA. This CDR3 has 17 amino acids. V trimming: 5 bases; J trimming: 2 bases; junction bases outside the gene matches: 8. The CDR3 sequence is CASSPAGGGAGANVLTF. The CDR3, as DNA: TGTGCCAGCAGCCCGGCCGGGGGGGGCGCTGGGGCCAACGTCCTGACTTTC.

The CDR3 region has the DNA TGTGCCAGTAGTCCCGATCCAGGGTTCCGTCGAGCTTTCTTT. This sequence encodes CASSPDPGFRRAFF. The V gene is TRBV19, the J gene TRBJ1-1, with D possibly matching TRBD1 (5 bases). This CDR3 region has 14 residues. CDR1 LNHDA and CDR2 SQIVND come from the germline V gene (reference sequence). The V end was cut by 5 bases, the J end by 10 bases, with 20 bases between.